A single sample is the source of the 25 T cell receptor beta chains below, sequenced in a study of blood T cell repertoires in COVID-19 (TCRdb year 2020). Library method: the immunoSEQ multiplex PCR assay. TCRdb re-hosts the immuneACCESS table, in-frame sequences only. Its copies lack some clones; in the studies checked, an unresolved V gene accounts for under half of them, and the cause for the rest is not known. Counted in this sample were about 200,000 clones; approximately 78% of them appeared once. The ten top clones hold around 9.3% of the sample. Sample: peripheral blood. Receptor source: an elderly woman with acute or convalescent COVID-19.

This chain connects TRBV2 to TRBJ1-2; D uncertain. CDR3 length equals 14 residues. Germline V lookup: CDR1 SNHLY, CDR2 FYNNEI. Trimming stripped 4 bases from V and 2 bases from J, with 11 bases between. CDR3 DNA: TGTGCCAGCAGTGCGGTCTCGGGGAACTATGGCTACACCTTC. Encoded protein: CASSAVSGNYGYTF.

The V gene is TRBV19, the J gene TRBJ1-5, with 10 bases aligning to TRBD1. There are 15 residues in the CDR3. The germline V gene has CDR1 LNHDA and CDR2 SQIVND (reference sequence). Unmatched junction bases numbered 6, after V lost 5 bases and J lost 5 bases. CDR3 sequence reads: CASSSRDRGHQPQHF. CDR3 coding DNA: TGTGCCAGTAGTTCCCGGGACAGGGGACATCAGCCCCAGCATTTT.

This CDR3 is CASSSAGTGGNEKLFF. Here the CDR3 DNA reads TGTGCCAGCAGTTCCGCCGGGACAGGGGGTAATGAAAAACTGTTTTTT. The rearrangement joins TRBV28 to TRBJ1-4, with TRBD1 matching over 11 bases. Germline V CDR1 and CDR2: MDHEN, SYDVKM. This CDR3 has 16 amino acids. The V gene end was trimmed by 4 bases and the J gene end by 4 bases; junction bases not matched to a gene: 5.

The sample holds a few counts of this clone. This sample also contains other DNA sequences that code for the same CDR3. The J gene is TRBJ1-6, the V gene TRBV24-1; D gene ambiguous. Per the germline V gene, CDR1 is KGHDR and CDR2 is SFDVKD. The CDR3 spans 12 residues. The V and J ends lost 3 bases and 10 bases respectively, with 6 bases between them. The CDR3 DNA reads TGTGCCACCAGTGATAGCGGATCACCCCTCCACTTT. Translated: CATSDSGSPLHF.

The chain employs TRBV9 and TRBJ2-2, with 11 bases fitting TRBD2. The ends lost 0 bases at V and 4 bases at J; junction bases unmatched: 14. Germline CDR1 SGDLS, CDR2 YYNGEE. The CDR3 totals 20 residues. CDR3 in amino acids: CASSVAGRLAGGSGTGELFF. Written as DNA, the CDR3 is TGTGCCAGCAGCGTAGCGGGGAGGCTAGCGGGAGGTTCGGGCACCGGGGAGCTGTTTTTT.

V usage is TRBV19 and J usage is TRBJ2-1, with D unclear. The CDR3 extends over 12 amino acids. The V and J ends lost 10 bases and 8 bases respectively, with 15 bases between them. The germline V gene encodes CDR1 LNHDA and CDR2 SQIVND (reference sequence). DNA of the CDR3: TGTGCCACTGAACGTTCCCCGGATGAGCAGTTCTTC. This translates into CATERSPDEQFF.

V gene TRBV19 combines with J gene TRBJ1-2, with D perhaps TRBD1 (6 bases). CDR1 is LNHDA, CDR2 SQIVND, per germline (reference sequence). V shed 5 bases and J shed 4 bases, with 17 bases lying between them. This CDR3 contains 15 residues. The CDR3 sequence is CASSPRDTRFYGYTF. The CDR3 DNA reads as TGTGCCAGTAGTCCCCGGGACACACGATTCTATGGCTACACCTTC.

The chain links TRBV19 to TRBJ1-1, with no clear D. This CDR3 has 13 residues. Trimming removed 7 bases from V and 2 bases from J, with 11 bases in between. Germline-derived CDR1 and CDR2 are LNHDA and SQIVND (reference sequence). As DNA, the CDR3 is TGTGCCAGTACCACCACTGCAAACACTGAAGCTTTCTTT. As protein: CASTTTANTEAFF.

The V call is TRBV6-2 or TRBV6-3, the J call TRBJ1-2; TRBD1 might be the D (5 bases). The length of the CDR3 is 14 residues. From germline, CDR1 is MNHEY and CDR2 SVGEGT. V was cut by 6 bases and J by 3 bases, with 14 bases left in between. The CDR3 spells CASSWTPPYYGYTF. The DNA of the CDR3 is TGTGCCAGCAGCTGGACACCACCCTACTATGGCTACACCTTC.

This chain joins TRBV27 and TRBJ2-5; 8 bases are shared with TRBD1. V trimming: 6 bases; J trimming: 2 bases; junction bases outside the gene matches: 2. This CDR3 spans 13 amino acids. Germline CDR1 MNHEY, CDR2 SMNVEV (reference sequence). CDR3 coding DNA: TGTGCCAGCAGGGACAGGGAGCAAGAGACCCAGTACTTC. It is translated as CASRDREQETQYF.

The chain employs TRBV11-2 and TRBJ2-2, with 7 bases fitting TRBD1. Germline trimming cut 5 bases from V and 4 bases from J; bases unmatched to any gene: 4. The CDR3 contains 14 residues. Germline V gives CDR1 SGHAT, CDR2 FQNNGV. The CDR3, as DNA: TGTGCCAGCAGCGTACAGGGGATCACCGGGGAGCTGTTTTTT. Its protein is CASSVQGITGELFF.

J is TRBJ1-1 and V is TRBV7-2; D remains ambiguous. This CDR3 spans 13 amino acids. The germline gives CDR1 SGHTA, CDR2 FQGNSA. Trimming stripped 0 bases from V and 6 bases from J, with 8 bases between. The CDR3 loop is CASSLAPGPEAFF. CDR3 DNA sequence: TGTGCCAGCAGCTTAGCCCCGGGTCCTGAAGCTTTCTTT.

The chain uses TRBV7-9 and TRBJ2-3; D not certain. The germline V and J ends were trimmed by 0 bases and 4 bases, with 14 bases remaining between them. The CDR3 is 16 amino acids. Germline CDR1 and CDR2: SEHNR and FQNEAQ (reference sequence). This CDR3 reads CASSLAISGSPDTQYF. The CDR3 DNA reads TGTGCCAGCAGCTTAGCGATTTCAGGTTCGCCAGATACGCAGTATTTT.

The CDR3 spells CASSVSGTGGTEAFF. The DNA for the CDR3 is TGTGCCAGCAGCGTCTCCGGGACAGGGGGGACTGAAGCTTTCTTT. The V call is TRBV9, the J call TRBJ1-1; 11 positions agree with TRBD1. The trim removed 2 bases at V and 5 bases at J, leaving 5 bases unmatched. The germline gives CDR1 SGDLS, CDR2 YYNGEE. This CDR3 comprises 15 residues.

The chain joins TRBV28 to TRBJ1-1; 8 nucleotides agree with TRBD1. There are 15 residues in the CDR3. CDR1 is MDHEN, CDR2 SYDVKM, per germline. V lost 7 bases to trimming and J lost 0 bases; unmatched junction nucleotides: 7. The CDR3 DNA reads TGTGCCAGCAACGAGAGACAGGGGATGAACACTGAAGCTTTCTTT. Its protein is CASNERQGMNTEAFF.

The table lists this clone with a count of one. The gene calls are TRBV28 and TRBJ1-2; 7 bases agree with TRBD1. Germline V lookup: CDR1 MDHEN, CDR2 SYDVKM. Unmatched junction bases numbered 4, after V lost 3 bases and J lost 3 bases. This CDR3 comprises 14 residues. CDR3 sequence reads: CASSLRQGDYGYTF. The CDR3 DNA reads TGTGCCAGCAGTTTGAGGCAGGGGGACTATGGCTACACCTTC.

The CDR3 loop reads CASSLGSPDEQYF. CDR3 nucleotides: TGCGCCAGCAGCTTGGGGTCACCAGACGAGCAGTACTTC. The chain employs TRBV5-1 and TRBJ2-7, with D hard to call. The CDR3 runs 13 residues. Germline loops: CDR1 SGHRS, CDR2 YFSETQ. V was trimmed by 0 bases and J by 5 bases, leaving 9 bases between them.

J is TRBJ2-7 and V is TRBV5-5; D may be TRBD1 (6 bases). The length of the CDR3 is 13 residues. The germline V gene has CDR1 SGHKS and CDR2 YYEKEE (reference sequence). Trimming took off 4 bases at V and 2 bases at J, with 10 bases between the two ends. CDR3: CASSVDRTYEQYF. The CDR3 DNA follows: TGTGCCAGCAGCGTCGACAGGACCTACGAGCAGTACTTC.

This chain connects TRBV2 to TRBJ1-4; D remains ambiguous. The length of the CDR3 is 15 residues. Germline CDR1 SNHLY, CDR2 FYNNEI. Trimming took off 5 bases at V and 2 bases at J, with 12 bases between the two ends. CDR3 loop: CASSPFAGTNEKLFF. CDR3 bases: TGTGCCAGCAGTCCCTTTGCCGGGACTAATGAAAAACTGTTTTTT.

This clone has more than one count but fewer than ten. The chain couples TRBV6-5 to TRBJ2-7, with D maybe TRBD2 (6 bases). The CDR3 sequence is 13 residues long. Germline V gives CDR1 MNHEY, CDR2 SVGAGI. V lost 6 bases, J lost 6 bases, and 15 bases lay in between. The CDR3 DNA follows: TGTGCCAGCAGCCGGCGGGGCGATAGCGAGCAGTACTTC. It codes for CASSRRGDSEQYF.

The chain links TRBV6-5 to TRBJ1-1; D may be TRBD1 (5 bases). This CDR3 is built from 14 residues. Trimming pared 4 bases from V and 11 bases from J, leaving 20 bases between. CDR1 is MNHEY and CDR2 is SVGAGI in the germline V gene. The CDR3 DNA is TGTGCCAGCAGTTCCATTAACGGGGGGTTATCGGCTTTCTTT. Translation: CASSSINGGLSAFF.

The chain is built from TRBV5-4 and TRBJ1-6; TRBD1 matches 10 bases. Trimming cost V 4 bases and J 8 bases; bases outside gene matches: 3. CDR1 and CDR2 (germline): SGHNT, YYREEE (reference sequence). The length of the CDR3 is 14 residues. The CDR3 nucleotides are TGTGCCAGCAGCGGGGACAGGGGAGATTCACCCCTCCACTTT. Protein sequence: CASSGDRGDSPLHF.

This clone has a single count. The chain links TRBV5-1 to TRBJ2-5, with TRBD1 matching over 8 bases. CDR3 size: 14 residues. Germline-derived CDR1 and CDR2 are SGHRS and YFSETQ. V was pared by 2 bases and J by 5 bases, with 5 bases of the junction left unmatched. In nucleotides, the CDR3 is TGCGCCAGCAGCTTATGGACAGGGTCTGAGACCCAGTACTTC. Amino acid sequence: CASSLWTGSETQYF.

The chain joins TRBV5-1 to TRBJ2-1, with TRBD2 matching 8 bases. The CDR3 extends over 15 amino acids. Germline-derived CDR1 and CDR2 are SGHRS and YFSETQ. J gave up 0 bases and V 2 bases, and 1 base lay outside the gene matches. CDR3 amino acids: CASSFSGVSYNEQFF. The CDR3 DNA reads TGCGCCAGCAGCTTTAGCGGGGTCTCCTACAATGAGCAGTTCTTC.

CDR3 nucleotide sequence: TGTGCCAGTAGTGCTGGGACAGTAGTTCACAACGTCCTGACTTTC. Amino acid sequence: CASSAGTVVHNVLTF. The chain recombines TRBV19 with TRBJ2-6; 7 bases line up with TRBD1. Trimming cost V 5 bases and J 9 bases; bases outside gene matches: 10. Germline loops: CDR1 LNHDA, CDR2 SQIVND (reference sequence). The CDR3 extends over 15 amino acids.